The 3 T cell receptor beta chains below come from one sample, sequenced in a study of shared clonotypes between healthy human individuals. Only in-frame clones appear in the TCRdb table, and some are missing; sequencing was by immunoSEQ multiplex PCR. This sample carries some 550,000 clones, around 97% of them seen once, and the ten largest clones take around 0.058%. Sequenced sample: naive CD4+ T cells sorted from blood. The subset is: CD45RA+ positively selected. Receptor source: a woman younger than 45 in good health.

CDR3 loop: CASSLSGTEAFF. The CDR3 DNA sequence: TGTGCCAGCAGTTTATCCGGGACTGAAGCTTTCTTT. This sequence joins TRBV27 and TRBJ1-1; no clear D gene. V lost 0 bases and J lost 5, with 4 bases in between. The CDR3 runs 12 residues. Germline V gene lookup returns CDR1 MNHEY and CDR2 SMNVEV (reference sequence).

V usage is TRBV28 and J usage is TRBJ1-4, with unresolved D. V lost 3 bases to trimming and J lost 6 bases, with 14 bases between them. Looked up from germline, CDR1 is MDHEN and CDR2 is SYDVKM. CDR3 size: 15 residues. The chain's CDR3 is CASSLGGSADEKLFF. DNA of the CDR3: TGTGCCAGCAGTTTGGGAGGGTCGGCGGATGAAAAACTGTTTTTT.

The rearrangement links TRBV28 to TRBJ2-7; 10 bases agree with TRBD2. J gave up 3 bases and V 5 bases, and 19 bases lay outside the gene matches. The length of the CDR3 is 19 residues. Germline CDR1 and CDR2: MDHEN and SYDVKM. The CDR3, as DNA: TGTGCCAGCAGTACCTACGGCCGGCTAGCGGGAGCCAGTGGCTACGAGCAGTACTTC. This encodes CASSTYGRLAGASGYEQYF.